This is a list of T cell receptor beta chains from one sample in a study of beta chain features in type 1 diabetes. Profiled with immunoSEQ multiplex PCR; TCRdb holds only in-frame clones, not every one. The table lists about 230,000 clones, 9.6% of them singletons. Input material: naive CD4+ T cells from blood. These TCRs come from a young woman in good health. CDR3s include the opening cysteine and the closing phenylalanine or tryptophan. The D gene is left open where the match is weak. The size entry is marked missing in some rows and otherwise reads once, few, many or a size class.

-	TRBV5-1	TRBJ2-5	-	TGCGCCAGCAGCTTGGCCGGGACTTCAGAGACCCAGTACTTC	CASSLAGTSETQYF
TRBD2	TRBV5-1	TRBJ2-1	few	TGCGCCAGCAGTGGGCTAGCGGGAAACAATGAGCAGTTCTTC	CASSGLAGNNEQFF
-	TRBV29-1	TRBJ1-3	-	TGCAGCGTTGTCGGCTTGGGAGGAGACACCATATATTTT	CSVVGLGGDTIYF
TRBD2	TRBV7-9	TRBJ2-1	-	TGTGCCAGCAGCCCGAGGCGGGGGAATGAGCAGTTCTTC	CASSPRRGNEQFF
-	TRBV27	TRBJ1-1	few	TGTGCCAGCAGTTCTACAGGATTACCACAAGCTTTCTTT	CASSSTGLPQAFF
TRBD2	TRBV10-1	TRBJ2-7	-	TGCGCCAGCAGTGGCGGGAGCCCTAGTGGGGAGCAGTACTTC	CASSGGSPSGEQYF
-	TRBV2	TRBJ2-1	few	TGTGCCAGCAGTGTTAGCAACAATGAGCAGTTCTTC	CASSVSNNEQFF
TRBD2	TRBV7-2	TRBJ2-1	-	TGTGCCAGCAGCCCACGACTAGCGGGAGCAGATAATGAGCAGTTCTTC	CASSPRLAGADNEQFF
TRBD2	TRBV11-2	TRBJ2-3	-	TGTGCCAGCAGCCCTAGCTGGACTAGCGGGAAAGCAGATACGCAGTATTTT	CASSPSWTSGKADTQYF
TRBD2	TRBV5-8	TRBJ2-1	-	TGTGCCAGCAGCTTGGTGGGACTAGCCTACAATGAGCAGTTCTTC	CASSLVGLAYNEQFF
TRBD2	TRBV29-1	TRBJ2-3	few	TGCAGCGTTACTAGCGGGAGTCGAAATACGCAGTATTTT	CSVTSGSRNTQYF
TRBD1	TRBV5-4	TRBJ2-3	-	TGTGCCAGCAGCTCTCAGGGGGCAGATACGCAGTATTTT	CASSSQGADTQYF
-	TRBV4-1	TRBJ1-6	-	TGCGCCAGCAGTTTACCGGGTTCACCCCTCCACTTT	CASSLPGSPLHF
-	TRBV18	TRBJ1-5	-	TGTGCCAGCTCACCCGACAGTACCAATCAGCCCCAGCATTTT	CASSPDSTNQPQHF
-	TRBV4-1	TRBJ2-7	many	TGCGCCAGCAGCCGGCTCGCGGGAACAGAAGACGAGCAGTACTTC	CASSRLAGTEDEQYF
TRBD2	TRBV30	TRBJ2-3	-	TGTGCCTGGAGCCCTAGCGGGAGGACCACAGATACGCAGTATTTT	CAWSPSGRTTDTQYF
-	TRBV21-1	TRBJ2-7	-	TGTGCCAGCAGTAAGAGCGGGCGCTCCTACGAGCAGTACTTC	CASSKSGRSYEQYF
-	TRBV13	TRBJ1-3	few	TGTGCCAGCAGCGGCCGTGACTCTGGAAACACCATATATTTT	CASSGRDSGNTIYF
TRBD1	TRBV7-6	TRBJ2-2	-	TGTGCCAGCAGCCTTGGGACAGGGCCCGGCACCGGGGAGCTGTTTTTT	CASSLGTGPGTGELFF
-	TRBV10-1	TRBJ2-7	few	TGCGCCAGCAGTGAATTGGCAGGGGTCGGCGAGCAGTACTTC	CASSELAGVGEQYF
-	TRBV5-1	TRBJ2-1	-	TGCGCCAGCAGCCCTAGCTCCCCCTCCTACAATGAGCAGTTCTTC	CASSPSSPSYNEQFF
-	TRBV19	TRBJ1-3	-	TGTGCCAGCGGACAGTCCGGAAACACCATATATTTT	CASGQSGNTIYF
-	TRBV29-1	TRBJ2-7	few	TGCAGCGCCGGACACCTATCCTACGAGCAGTACTTC	CSAGHLSYEQYF
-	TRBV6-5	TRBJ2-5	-	TGTGCCAGCAAGACAGGCGGATCTGATGAGACCCAGTACTTC	CASKTGGSDETQYF
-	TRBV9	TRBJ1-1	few	TGTGCCAGCAGCCCGAACCAGGCGGGCACTGAAGCTTTCTTT	CASSPNQAGTEAFF
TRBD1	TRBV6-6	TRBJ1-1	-	TGTGCCAGCAGTTCCGGACAGGTCATGAACACTGAAGCTTTCTTT	CASSSGQVMNTEAFF